The subject of this entry is one T cell receptor (beta chain). The germline V gene encodes CDR1 LGHNT and CDR2 FRNRAP. The CDR3 spans 16 residues. V gave up 2 bases and J gave up 2 bases, with 14 bases separating them. This entry is derived from a study of cytomegalovirus exposure and HLA in healthy donors. It was with 60 Vbeta and 13 Jbeta primers that the PCR ran. Clones were sequenced by immunoSEQ multiplex PCR, and TCRdb holds only the in-frame ones, with some missing. Of about 91,000 clones listed, around 86% are singletons. This chain links TRBV12-5 with TRBJ2-3; D is possibly TRBD2 (6 bases). Material for sequencing was PBMCs. This TCR was recovered from a man aged 30 to 39 in good health and CMV-seropositive. CDR3 loop: CASGLSSGGFTDTQYF. As DNA, the CDR3 is TGTGCTAGTGGTTTGAGTAGCGGAGGGTTCACAGATACGCAGTATTTT.